The 12 T cell receptor beta chains presented below share a single source sample, sequenced in a study of regulatory T cells in long-lasting Graves disease. The TCR beta library used iRepertoire HTBI primers with Arm-PCR amplification of CDR3. TCRdb reprocessed the multiplex PCR reads via MiXCR and lists one record per CDR3 protein. The sample records some 300,000 distinct CDR3 sequences, around 23% being singletons. Noted time point: persistent/refractory GD, antithyroid drugs over 5 years with positive TRAb. From PBMCs, RNA was extracted and then used to make the TCR library. The material sequenced was peripheral blood mononuclear cells (PBMCs), taken when the disease was refractory, from a patient treated with antithyroid drugs. The origin of the receptors is a female donor with Graves disease.

This clonotype was counted many times. The chain links TRBV2 to TRBJ2-5; D unclear. Germline CDR1 reads SNHLY; CDR2 reads FYNNEI. V lost 7 bases to trimming and J lost 5 bases, with 17 bases between them. This CDR3 region has 14 residues. CDR3 in DNA: TGTGCCAGCAACCCGACATACCCCGGGGAGACCCAGTACTTC. Its protein product is CASNPTYPGETQYF.

This clonotype appeared many times. The chain combines TRBV7-2 with TRBJ2-7; possibly TRBD2 for D (6 bases). The CDR3 length is 13 residues. Germline V gene sequence: CDR1 SGHTA, CDR2 FQGNSA. The V gene lost 5 bases and the J gene lost 3 bases, with 11 bases spanning the gap. The CDR3 coding sequence is TGTGCCAGCAGCCTATCGACTAGCTACGAGCAGTACTTC. It is translated as CASSLSTSYEQYF. The full variable domain, rest sourced from reference TRBV7-2 and TRBJ2-7, is GAGVSQSPSNKVTEKGKDVELRCDPISGHTALYWYRQSLGQGLEFLIYFQGNSAPDKSGLPSDRFSAERTGGSVSTLTIQRTQQEDSAVYLCASSLSTSYEQYFGPGTRLTVT.

The sample holds many counts of this clonotype. This chain connects TRBV18 to TRBJ1-1, with D uncertain. With 0 bases removed from V and 3 bases from J, the gap between germline ends came to 5 bases. This CDR3 has 13 residues. Germline V gene data show CDR1 as KGHSH and CDR2 as LQKENI. Here the CDR3 reads CASSPPLHTEAFF. For the CDR3, the DNA is TGTGCCAGCTCACCACCCTTGCACACTGAAGCTTTCTTT.

This clonotype appeared a few times. The genes are TRBV29-1 and TRBJ1-5; 8 bases are a match to TRBD1. This CDR3 comprises 14 residues. CDR1 and CDR2 (germline): SQVTM, ANQGSEA. J was trimmed by 3 bases and V by 5 bases; bases with no gene match: 6. CDR3 coding DNA: TGCAGCGTTTCAGGACAGGGCATCAATCAGCCCCAGCATTTT. It specifies CSVSGQGINQPQHF.

This clonotype has a single count. The chain joins TRBV4-3 to TRBJ1-3; D may be TRBD1 (6 bases). CDR1 is LGHNA and CDR2 is YSLEER in the germline V gene. The V gene lost 1 base and the J gene lost 4 bases, with 14 bases spanning the gap. The CDR3 length is 16 residues. The CDR3 loop reads CASSQAKQGTGNTIYF. DNA for the CDR3: TGCGCCAGCAGCCAAGCCAAACAGGGTACCGGAAACACCATATATTTT.

The rearrangement uses TRBV10-3 and TRBJ1-2, with D possibly matching TRBD1 (5 bases). The V end was cut by 3 bases, the J end by 6 bases, with 17 bases between. The CDR3 extends over 15 amino acids. From germline, CDR1 is ENHRY and CDR2 SYGVKD. CDR3 region: CAISDPSWGTDGYTF. Written as DNA, the CDR3 is TGTGCCATCAGTGACCCCTCCTGGGGGACGGATGGCTACACCTTC.

Many counts were recorded for this clonotype. V and J are TRBV12-3 or TRBV12-4 and TRBJ1-5, with D hard to call. V dropped 5 bases and J dropped 8 bases, with 13 bases sitting between them. The CDR3 length is 13 residues. The DNA for the CDR3 is TGTGCCAGCAGTCCTTCCGAATTAGAGCCCCAGCATTTT. This sequence encodes CASSPSELEPQHF.

There are many counts of this clonotype. The chain uses TRBV7-9 and TRBJ2-5, with 7 bases identical to TRBD1. CDR1 is SEHNR and CDR2 is FQNEAQ in the germline V gene (reference sequence). Trimming removed 6 bases from V and 0 bases from J; junction bases left unmatched: 4. The CDR3 is 14 amino acids. This CDR3 is CASSKDRYQETQYF. The CDR3 DNA is TGTGCCAGCAGTAAGGACAGGTACCAAGAGACCCAGTACTTC.

This clonotype was picked up many times. The chain combines TRBV28 with TRBJ1-2; 9 bases are shared with TRBD1. Trimming took 5 bases from V and 7 from J; bases not matched to a gene: 8. The germline V gene has CDR1 MDHEN and CDR2 SYDVKM. This CDR3 region has 14 residues. The CDR3 region is CASSPRDRVIGYTF. The DNA of the CDR3 is TGTGCCAGCAGTCCCCGGGACAGGGTGATTGGCTACACCTTC.

The chain carries TRBV20-1 and TRBJ1-1; no definite D call. This CDR3 is built from 18 residues. In germline, CDR1 is DFQATT, CDR2 SNEGSKA (reference sequence). The ends were cut back, 1 base at V and 0 bases at J, with 21 bases in the middle. The CDR3 here is CSARAWILTGEMNTEAFF. For the CDR3, the DNA is TGCAGTGCTAGAGCCTGGATATTGACGGGAGAGATGAACACTGAAGCTTTCTTT.

This clonotype was picked up a small number of times. The chain joins TRBV3-1 to TRBJ1-3, with 10 bases lining up with TRBD1. CDR1 LGHDT and CDR2 YNNKEL come from the germline V gene (reference sequence). The CDR3 spans 15 residues. V shed 7 bases, J shed 5 bases, and the junction held 8 bases outside the gene matches. CDR3 nucleotide sequence: TGTGCCAGCATGGCCAGGGACAGGGGAAGAAACACCATATATTTT. Its translation is CASMARDRGRNTIYF.

This clonotype showed up just once. The V and J genes are TRBV28 and TRBJ2-3; the D call may be TRBD1 or TRBD2 (5 bases each). CDR1 is MDHEN and CDR2 is SYDVKM in the germline V gene. V was shortened by 4 bases and J by 0 bases, with 14 bases between the two germline ends. The CDR3 spans 16 residues. The DNA for the CDR3 is TGTGCCAGCAGTTCCACCGGGACGGCTAGCACAGATACGCAGTATTTT. Its protein is CASSSTGTASTDTQYF. Together with reference TRBV28 and TRBJ2-3, the CDR3 gives the full variable domain: DVKVTQSSRYLVKRTGEKVFLECVQDMDHENMFWYRQDPGLGLRLIYFSYDVKMKEKGDIPEGYSVSREKKERFSLILESASTNQTSMYLCASSSTGTASTDTQYFGPGTRLTVL.